What follows are 16 T cell receptor beta chains derived from one specimen sequenced in a study of yellow fever vaccine responses in identical twins. TCRdb re-derived calls from the RT-PCR reads in MiXCR, one entry per CDR3 protein. The repertoire holds around 18,000 distinct CDR3 sequences, with about 61% as singletons. This specimen consisted of T cells from blood (PBMCs), unsorted or a sorted subset (not recorded which), obtained before or after yellow fever vaccination (not recorded which). The source is a woman aged 18-29 years who received the yellow fever vaccine.

The CDR3 sequence is CSARPGATYEQYF. Here the CDR3 DNA reads TGCAGTGCTAGACCCGGGGCCACCTACGAGCAGTACTTC. V is TRBV20-1 and J is TRBJ2-7, with D perhaps given as TRBD1 or TRBD2 (5 bases each). The CDR3 spans 13 residues. The ends were cut back, 2 bases at V and 2 bases at J, with 10 bases in the middle. Germline CDR1 reads DFQATT; CDR2 reads SNEGSKA (reference sequence).

V usage is TRBV15 and J usage is TRBJ2-1, with 8 bases that match TRBD2. This CDR3 is built from 18 residues. V lost 0 bases and J lost 4; bases outside the gene matches: 11. Germline CDR1 LNHNV, CDR2 YYDKDF (reference sequence). In DNA form, the CDR3 reads TGTGCCACCAGCAGAGATAGCCTCGGACTAGCTCTTTACAATGAGCAGTTCTTC. Amino acids: CATSRDSLGLALYNEQFF.

V gene TRBV4-2 combines with J gene TRBJ2-1, with 10 bases aligning to TRBD2. Looked up from germline, CDR1 is LGHNA and CDR2 is YNFKEQ. The CDR3 length is 17 residues. V shed 2 bases and J 9 bases; nucleotides not matched to a gene: 13. Written as DNA, the CDR3 is TGTGCCAGCAGCCAAAGGCTGACGGCACTAGCGGGGACTGAGCAGTTCTTC. Translated: CASSQRLTALAGTEQFF.

V and J are TRBV1 and TRBJ2-7; the table calls TRBD1, which could not be checked here. TRBV1 is tagged as a pseudogene. This CDR3 is 13 amino acids long. This CDR3 reads CTGTGDCSYEQYF. CDR3 coding DNA: TGCACCGGAACGGGGGATTGTTCCTACGAGCAGTACTTC.

The chain recombines TRBV7-9 with TRBJ2-1; TRBD2 agrees at 13 bases. Germline lookup yields CDR1 SEHNR and CDR2 FQNEAQ (reference sequence). The CDR3 consists of 17 residues. J was trimmed by 7 bases and V by 5 bases; bases with no gene match: 11. The DNA of the CDR3 is TGTGCCAGCAGCCCACTAGCGGGAGGGCCCTCTTTGAATGAGCAGTTCTTC. Its translation is CASSPLAGGPSLNEQFF.

The chain has TRBV18 and TRBJ2-7; no definite D call. There are 12 residues in the CDR3. Germline V gene lookup returns CDR1 KGHSH and CDR2 LQKENI. Trimming cost V 6 bases and J 2 bases, with 8 bases left between them. CDR3 bases: TGTGCCAGCTCGCTTCATCCCTACGAGCAGTACGTC. Translated: CASSLHPYEQYV.

This clonotype has a single count. The chain has TRBV5-1 and TRBJ2-1, with TRBD2 matching over 9 bases. Germline V gene lookup returns CDR1 SGHRS and CDR2 YFSETQ. The ends lost 0 bases at V and 3 bases at J; junction bases unmatched: 7. This CDR3 is 17 amino acids long. The CDR3 region has the DNA TGCGCCAGCAGCTTGGGGCTAGCGGGGAATTACTACAATGAGCAGTTCTTC. This translates into CASSLGLAGNYYNEQFF. Complete variable domain (other parts from reference TRBV5-1 and TRBJ2-1): KAGVTQTPRYLIKTRGQQVTLSCSPISGHRSVSWYQQTPGQGLQFLFEYFSETQRNKGNFPGRFSGRQFSNSRSEMNVSTLELGDSALYLCASSLGLAGNYYNEQFFGPGTRLTVL.

J is TRBJ2-1 and V is TRBV7-6, with 8 bases lining up with TRBD2. The junction had 11 bases not matched to a gene; V was cut back by 1 base and J by 9 bases. CDR1 and CDR2 (germline): SGHVS, FNYEAQ. The CDR3 has 16 amino acids. The CDR3 region has the DNA TGTGCCAGCAGCTTAGGGGACGGGAGGGCCGGGTTTGAGCAGTTCTTC. Translated: CASSLGDGRAGFEQFF.

The rearrangement links TRBV28 to TRBJ1-5, with D possibly being TRBD1 (5 bases). Germline V lookup: CDR1 MDHEN, CDR2 SYDVKM. CDR3 length: 15 amino acids. V was cut by 5 bases and J by 5 bases, with 16 bases left in between. The CDR3 DNA is TGTGCCAGCAGTCCCTCCGGAGGGGTCCATCAGCCCCAGCATTTT. The encoded protein is CASSPSGGVHQPQHF.

This clonotype occurred a few times. The V call is TRBV7-6, the J call TRBJ1-2, with 10 bases aligning to TRBD1. The V gene end was trimmed by 5 bases and the J gene end by 4 bases; junction bases not matched to a gene: 7. CDR1 is SGHVS, CDR2 FNYEAQ, per germline. This CDR3 region has 15 residues. CDR3 DNA: TGTGCCAGCAGCCAAAGGACAGGGGGGGCCTATGGCTACACCTTC. Its protein product is CASSQRTGGAYGYTF.

The table lists this clonotype with a few counts. The rearrangement uses TRBV13 and TRBJ1-6; 7 nucleotides match TRBD1. Trimming removed 5 bases from V and 14 bases from J; junction bases left unmatched: 12. The CDR3 has 14 residues. Germline V CDR1 and CDR2: PRHDT, FYEKMQ (reference sequence). CDR3 in amino acids: CASSKGQSAPSLHF. The CDR3 DNA is TGTGCCAGCAGCAAGGGACAGTCAGCCCCTTCCCTCCACTTT.

The chain's CDR3 is CASSQATRGSSYEQYF. CDR3 sequence (DNA): TGTGCCAGCAGCCAGGCTACCCGCGGGAGCTCCTACGAGCAGTACTTC. This chain connects TRBV4-2 to TRBJ2-7, with TRBD2 matching 7 bases. Trimming took 3 bases from V and 0 from J; bases not matched to a gene: 8. Germline assignment: CDR1 LGHNA and CDR2 YNFKEQ. The CDR3 spans 16 residues.

This chain connects TRBV11-1 to TRBJ1-1; D is possibly TRBD1 (5 bases). Germline loops: CDR1 SGHAT, CDR2 FQDESV (reference sequence). V lost 6 bases to trimming and J lost 4 bases, with 18 bases between them. CDR3 length: 15 amino acids. CDR3 nucleotides: TGTGCCAGCAGTTCCCCCGCATCAGGGATCACTGAAGCTTTCTTT. It codes for CASSSPASGITEAFF.

The CDR3 protein is CASSQGSGLGQPQHF. Here the CDR3 DNA reads TGTGCCAGCAGCCAAGGGTCAGGGCTAGGGCAGCCCCAGCATTTT. This rearrangement joins TRBV3-1 to TRBJ1-5, with TRBD1 as a possible D gene (5 bases). CDR3 length: 15 amino acids. Between the trimmed V and J ends, which lost 1 base and 7 bases, there was a span of 14 bases. CDR1 is LGHDT, CDR2 YNNKEL, per germline (reference sequence).

This clonotype was counted between two and nine times. The V gene is TRBV11-3, the J gene TRBJ2-1; 7 nucleotides match TRBD2. The length of the CDR3 is 12 residues. J lost 8 bases, V lost 8 bases, and 6 bases had no gene match. CDR1 and CDR2 from the germline V gene are SGHNT and YENEEA. This CDR3 reads CASGGSGDEQFF. The CDR3, as DNA: TGTGCCAGCGGCGGGAGTGGCGATGAGCAGTTCTTC.

The J gene is TRBJ1-5, the V gene TRBV18, with 7 bases identical to TRBD1. V was pared by 3 bases and J by 2 bases, with 7 bases of the junction left unmatched. The germline V gene has CDR1 KGHSH and CDR2 LQKENI. This CDR3 is built from 16 residues. The CDR3 sequence: CASSPRQGQGNQPQHF. As DNA, the CDR3 is TGTGCCAGCTCACCGCGACAGGGTCAAGGCAATCAGCCCCAGCATTTT. Using reference TRBV18 and TRBJ1-5 for the parts outside the CDR3, the full variable domain is NAGVMQNPRHLVRRRGQEARLRCSPMKGHSHVYWYRQLPEEGLKFMVYLQKENIIDESGMPKERFSAEFPKEGPSILRIQQVVRGDSAAYFCASSPRQGQGNQPQHFGDGTRLSIL.